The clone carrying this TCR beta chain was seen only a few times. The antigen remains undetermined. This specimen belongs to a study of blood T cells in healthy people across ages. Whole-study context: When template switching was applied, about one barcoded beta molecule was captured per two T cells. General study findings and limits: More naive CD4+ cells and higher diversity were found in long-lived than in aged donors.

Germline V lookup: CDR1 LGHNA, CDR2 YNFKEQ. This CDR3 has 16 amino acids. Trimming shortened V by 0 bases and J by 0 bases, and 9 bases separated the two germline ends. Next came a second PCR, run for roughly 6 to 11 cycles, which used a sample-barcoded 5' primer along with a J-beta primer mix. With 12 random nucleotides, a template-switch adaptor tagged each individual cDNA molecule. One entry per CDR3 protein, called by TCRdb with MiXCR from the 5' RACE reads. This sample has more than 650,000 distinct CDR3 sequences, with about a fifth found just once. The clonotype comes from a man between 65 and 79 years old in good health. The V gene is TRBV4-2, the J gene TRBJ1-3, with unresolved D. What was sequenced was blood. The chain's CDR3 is CASSQDLVRSGNTIYF. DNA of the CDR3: TGTGCCAGCAGCCAAGACCTTGTCCGCTCTGGAAACACCATATATTTT.